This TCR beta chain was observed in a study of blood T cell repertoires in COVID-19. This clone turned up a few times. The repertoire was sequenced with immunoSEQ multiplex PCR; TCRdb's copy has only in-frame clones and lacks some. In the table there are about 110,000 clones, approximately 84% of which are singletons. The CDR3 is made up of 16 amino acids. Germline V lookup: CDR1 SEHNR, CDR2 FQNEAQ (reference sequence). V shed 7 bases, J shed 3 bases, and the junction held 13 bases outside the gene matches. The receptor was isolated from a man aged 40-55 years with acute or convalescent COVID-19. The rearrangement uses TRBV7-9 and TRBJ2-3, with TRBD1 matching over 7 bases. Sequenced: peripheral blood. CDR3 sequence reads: CASILPTTGRTDTQYF. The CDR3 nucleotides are TGTGCCAGCATCCTTCCAACGACAGGGAGAACAGATACGCAGTATTTT.